This TCR beta chain was identified in a study of beta chain features in type 1 diabetes. As for the study in general: The patient and healthy donor groups were comparable for age, gender and cell yields. Whole-study results and caveats: High TCR expression in some cells could lead to their over-representation in cDNA sequencing.

On this clone itself: Its antigen is not known.

One heparinised draw of blood, averaging around 120 mL, came from each donor. Sequenced material consisted of expressed TCRB transcripts (all of the isolated RNA was reverse transcribed). Using immunoSEQ multiplex PCR, the repertoire was profiled, and TCRdb retains in-frame clones only, with some absent. The sample has about 150,000 clones, around 10% seen once. The ends were cut back, 5 bases at V and 0 bases at J, with 17 bases in the middle. The germline V gene has CDR1 MDHEN and CDR2 SYDVKM. The CDR3 contains 17 residues. V gene TRBV28 combines with J gene TRBJ1-3, with D possibly matching TRBD1 (6 bases). Sample: central memory CD4+ T cells from blood. The TCR was taken from a man aged 18 to 30 in good health. Written as DNA, the CDR3 is TGTGCCAGCAGTCCGTACAGGGCCCCCAGCTCTGGAAACACCATATATTTT. Its protein is CASSPYRAPSSGNTIYF.